These 18 T cell receptor beta chains were sequenced from one sample in a study of control samples from healthy donors and cancer patients. Measured with immunoSEQ multiplex PCR; TCRdb has only the in-frame clones, and not every one. Among about 130,000 clones listed, over 85% were seen once. Sequences were obtained from blood. The receptors shown here come from a man aged 25 to 40 in good health.

This rearrangement joins TRBV6-5 to TRBJ2-3; a possible D gene is TRBD2 (6 bases). The germline gives CDR1 MNHEY, CDR2 SVGAGI. The length of the CDR3 is 13 residues. Trimming took off 7 bases at V and 3 bases at J, with 11 bases between the two ends. The CDR3 reads CASKEGRTDTQYF. The CDR3 DNA reads TGTGCCAGCAAGGAGGGGAGGACAGATACGCAGTATTTT.

The gene calls are TRBV4-3 and TRBJ2-3; D unresolved. CDR3 length: 14 amino acids. Germline V gives CDR1 LGHNA, CDR2 YSLEER. V lost 0 bases and J lost 6, with 10 bases in between. The CDR3 is CASSQEHFRDTQYF. CDR3 coding DNA: TGCGCCAGCAGCCAAGAACACTTCCGGGATACGCAGTATTTT.

This clone was seen once. The chain employs TRBV13 and TRBJ1-1; 7 bases are a match to TRBD1. This CDR3 comprises 15 residues. V shed 3 bases, J shed 0 bases, and the junction held 4 bases outside the gene matches. Germline CDR1 PRHDT, CDR2 FYEKMQ (reference sequence). Here the CDR3 DNA reads TGTGCCAGCAGCTTCCGGGGACAGCTGAACACTGAAGCTTTCTTT. It codes for CASSFRGQLNTEAFF.

The chain employs TRBV6-1 and TRBJ1-1; D uncertain. Germline V gives CDR1 MNHNS, CDR2 SASEGT. The V and J ends lost 3 bases and 4 bases respectively, with 9 bases between them. The length of the CDR3 is 13 residues. The CDR3 bases are TGTGCCAGCAGTGAGCGGGTCGTCACTGAAGCTTTCTTT. It translates to CASSERVVTEAFF.

The chain is built from TRBV28 and TRBJ1-5, with D tentatively TRBD1 (6 bases). Trimming removed 3 bases at V and 1 base at J, with 10 bases between. This CDR3 spans 15 amino acids. Germline lookup yields CDR1 MDHEN and CDR2 SYDVKM. The CDR3 loop reads CASSFWGQSNQPQHF. CDR3 nucleotides: TGTGCCAGCAGTTTCTGGGGGCAGAGCAATCAGCCCCAGCATTTT.

This rearrangement joins TRBV28 to TRBJ1-2; D not certain. V lost 4 bases, J lost 8 bases, and 17 bases lay in between. The CDR3 is made up of 14 amino acids. CDR1 and CDR2 (germline): MDHEN, SYDVKM. For the CDR3, the DNA is TGTGCCAGCAGTTCGACCTGGAGGGCAGGCGGCTACACCTTC. This codes for CASSSTWRAGGYTF.

This sequence joins TRBV7-2 and TRBJ2-3, with D perhaps matching TRBD1 (6 bases). This CDR3 region has 16 residues. From germline, CDR1 is SGHTA and CDR2 FQGNSA. The V and J ends lost 5 bases and 2 bases respectively, with 17 bases between them. The DNA for the CDR3 is TGTGCCAGCAGCCAAGGGACACTCGGCTCCACAGATACGCAGTATTTT. Residues: CASSQGTLGSTDTQYF.

In this sample, this clone turned up once. CDR3 bases: TGTGCCAGCAGTGAAGCCGGGACAGGGGTATCACCCCTCCACTTT. This translates into CASSEAGTGVSPLHF. The V and J genes are TRBV2 and TRBJ1-6; TRBD1 matches at 10 bases. The CDR3 sequence is 15 residues long. Germline V gene data show CDR1 as SNHLY and CDR2 as FYNNEI. V shed 0 bases, J shed 10 bases, and the junction held 3 bases outside the gene matches.

The genes are TRBV7-8 and TRBJ1-4; no definite D call. The CDR3 is 16 residues long. CDR1 is SGHVS, CDR2 FQNEAQ, per germline. The ends were cut back, 4 bases at V and 0 bases at J, with 12 bases in the middle. CDR3 loop: CASSWQSLATNEKLFF. The CDR3 DNA reads TGTGCCAGCAGCTGGCAATCCCTTGCAACTAATGAAAAACTGTTTTTT.

The chain links TRBV28 to TRBJ1-6; possible D gene TRBD1, 5 bases. This CDR3 comprises 13 residues. The V end was cut by 4 bases, the J end by 7 bases, with 8 bases between. CDR1 and CDR2 from the germline V gene are MDHEN and SYDVKM. The CDR3, as DNA: TGTGCCAGCAGTTCAGGGTCCAATTCACCCCTCCACTTT. As protein: CASSSGSNSPLHF.

This clone was seen just once. The V and J genes are TRBV28 and TRBJ1-5; D is ambiguous. Germline values: CDR1 MDHEN, CDR2 SYDVKM. The CDR3 runs 14 residues. The ends were cut back, 3 bases at V and 3 bases at J, with 9 bases in the middle. The CDR3: CASSLIQLNQPQHF. In DNA, the CDR3 is TGTGCCAGCAGTTTGATTCAGCTCAATCAGCCCCAGCATTTT. The entire variable domain, with the rest obtained from reference TRBV28 and TRBJ1-5, is as follows: DVKVTQSSRYLVKRTGEKVFLECVQDMDHENMFWYRQDPGLGLRLIYFSYDVKMKEKGDIPEGYSVSREKKERFSLILESASTNQTSMYLCASSLIQLNQPQHFGDGTRLSIL.

This chain links TRBV5-1 with TRBJ2-1, with D possibly being TRBD1 or TRBD2 (5 bases each). V was cut by 4 bases and J by 9 bases, with 8 bases left in between. The CDR3 runs to 11 residues. Germline loops: CDR1 SGHRS, CDR2 YFSETQ. CDR3 DNA sequence: TGCGCCAGCAGCGAGGGGAGTGAGCAGTTCTTC. This sequence encodes CASSEGSEQFF.

The chain recombines TRBV6-2 or TRBV6-3 with TRBJ2-6; TRBD1 is a possible D gene (5 bases). The CDR3 has 15 amino acids. Germline V gene lookup returns CDR1 MNHEY and CDR2 SVGEGT. The ends were cut back, 5 bases at V and 0 bases at J, with 8 bases in the middle. Here the CDR3 reads CASSDDSSGANVLTF. The CDR3 DNA reads as TGTGCCAGCAGTGATGACAGCTCTGGGGCCAACGTCCTGACTTTC.

This chain connects TRBV7-8 to TRBJ1-5; 8 bases map to TRBD1. Trimming removed 4 bases from V and 7 bases from J; junction bases left unmatched: 12. CDR3 length equals 16 residues. The germline V gene encodes CDR1 SGHVS and CDR2 FQNEAQ. The CDR3 sequence is CASSSGTRTGHQPQHF. The CDR3 DNA follows: TGTGCCAGCAGCTCGGGGACCCGGACAGGGCACCAGCCCCAGCATTTT.

The chain links TRBV18 to TRBJ2-5; D is ambiguous. Germline V gene data show CDR1 as KGHSH and CDR2 as LQKENI. There are 13 residues in the CDR3. V was clipped by 0 bases and J by 3 bases, with 5 bases between them. The CDR3 sequence: CASSPPNEETQYF. The DNA of the CDR3 is TGTGCCAGCTCACCACCGAACGAAGAGACCCAGTACTTC.

CDR3 sequence (DNA): TGTGCCAGCAGTTACTCGAAAGGGACTGAAGCTTTCTTT. This codes for CASSYSKGTEAFF. V and J are TRBV6-5 and TRBJ1-1; D gene uncertain. Trimming pared 0 bases from V and 5 bases from J, leaving 7 bases between. The CDR3 runs to 13 residues. Germline V gene lookup returns CDR1 MNHEY and CDR2 SVGAGI.

This chain links TRBV6-5 with TRBJ2-7; a weak D match, TRBD1 (5 bases). The V gene lost 0 bases and the J gene lost 0 bases, with 9 bases spanning the gap. Germline V gives CDR1 MNHEY, CDR2 SVGAGI. The CDR3 has 15 amino acids. CDR3 nucleotides: TGTGCCAGCAGTTACTCAGGGGCTATCTCCTACGAGCAGTACTTC. Its translation: CASSYSGAISYEQYF.

This clone was recorded only once. The chain has TRBV25-1 and TRBJ2-7; D is possibly TRBD1 (5 bases). The CDR3 length is 14 residues. Germline assignment: CDR1 MGHDK and CDR2 SYGVNS. The germline V and J ends were trimmed by 4 bases and 5 bases, with 15 bases remaining between them. CDR3 sequence: CASSALAGPHEQYF. For the CDR3, the DNA is TGTGCCAGCAGTGCTTTAGCAGGGCCCCACGAGCAGTACTTC.